What follows are 18 T cell receptor beta chains derived from one specimen sequenced in a study of T cell clones after liver transplantation. Sequenced by immunoSEQ multiplex PCR; TCRdb stores in-frame clones only, minus some. The sample holds roughly 73,000 clones, about 80% seen once. Here the sequenced sample was CD4+ T cells from blood, taken before liver transplant. The receptors derive from a human donor who received a liver transplant.

The J gene is TRBJ2-7, the V gene TRBV19; 8 nucleotides match TRBD2. Trimming cost V 1 base and J 1 base; bases outside gene matches: 3. Germline CDR1 reads LNHDA; CDR2 reads SQIVND (reference sequence). This CDR3 is built from 15 residues. Here the CDR3 DNA reads TGTGCCAGTAGTATAGTGGGGACTAGTTCCTACGAGCAGTACTTC. Translating gives CASSIVGTSSYEQYF.

The genes are TRBV5-1 and TRBJ2-4; D possibly corresponds to TRBD2 (6 bases). Germline CDR1 and CDR2: SGHRS and YFSETQ. The CDR3 extends over 14 amino acids. The V gene lost 0 bases and the J gene lost 9 bases, with 13 bases spanning the gap. The CDR3 bases are TGCGCCAGCAGCTTGGGATCCACTAGCACCATTCAGTACTTC. This codes for CASSLGSTSTIQYF.

This clone came up a few times. The chain employs TRBV7-9 and TRBJ1-1; perhaps TRBD1 as D (6 bases). V was clipped by 5 bases and J by 7 bases, with 20 bases between them. Germline CDR1 and CDR2: SEHNR and FQNEAQ (reference sequence). The CDR3 loop spans 15 amino acids. CDR3 in amino acids: CASSPGGAGRNEAFF. As DNA, the CDR3 is TGTGCCAGCAGCCCCGGGGGGGCAGGACGTAATGAAGCTTTCTTT.

Only a few counts were recorded for this clone. This chain connects TRBV4-1 to TRBJ2-7; D uncertain. The CDR3 length is 16 residues. V was cut by 6 bases and J by 0 bases, with 18 bases left in between. The germline V gene has CDR1 MGHRA and CDR2 YSYEKL. CDR3 sequence: CASSVRHGEYSYEQYF. CDR3 DNA sequence: TGCGCCAGCAGTGTTCGACACGGCGAGTACTCCTACGAGCAGTACTTC.

This clone came up once. The chain couples TRBV21-1 to TRBJ2-7; TRBD1 was called by the table and not checked on the DNA. TRBV21-1 is designated a pseudogene. This CDR3 spans 13 amino acids. For the CDR3, the DNA is TGTGCCAGCAGCAAAGCGGCCCCCTACGAGCAGTACTTC. Protein product: CASSKAAPYEQYF.

This rearrangement joins TRBV28 to TRBJ2-6, with D perhaps TRBD1 (6 bases). The CDR3 consists of 17 residues. Germline V gene lookup returns CDR1 MDHEN and CDR2 SYDVKM. Trimming cost V 2 bases and J 0 bases, with 11 bases left between them. CDR3 bases: TGTGCCAGCAGTTTAGACAGGTGGGCCTCTGGGGCCAACGTCCTGACTTTC. It specifies CASSLDRWASGANVLTF.

V is TRBV5-1 and J is TRBJ2-7; D perhaps matches TRBD2 (5 bases). This CDR3 has 13 amino acids. V lost 0 bases and J 7 bases, leaving 11 bases between the germline ends. Germline lookup yields CDR1 SGHRS and CDR2 YFSETQ. In DNA form, the CDR3 reads TGCGCCAGCAGCTTGGGACGGGAAGGGGAGCAGTACTTC. As protein: CASSLGREGEQYF. The full variable domain, in which reference TRBV5-1 and TRBJ2-7 provide the parts outside the CDR3, is KAGVTQTPRYLIKTRGQQVTLSCSPISGHRSVSWYQQTPGQGLQFLFEYFSETQRNKGNFPGRFSGRQFSNSRSEMNVSTLELGDSALYLCASSLGREGEQYFGPGTRLTVT.

A single count supports this clone. The chain recombines TRBV5-4 with TRBJ1-1; tentatively, D is TRBD1 (6 bases). V was cut by 3 bases and J by 3 bases, with 18 bases left in between. CDR3 length: 16 residues. The V gene's germline CDR1 is SGHNT and CDR2 YYREEE (reference sequence). The CDR3 DNA sequence: TGTGCCAGCAGCTCGCGTGGGGGGGGCGAAGACACTGAAGCTTTCTTT. This codes for CASSSRGGGEDTEAFF.

This chain links TRBV5-1 with TRBJ2-7; TRBD1 matches at 8 bases. The trim removed 2 bases at V and 4 bases at J, leaving 8 bases unmatched. This CDR3 has 15 amino acids. Germline CDR1 reads SGHRS; CDR2 reads YFSETQ. The CDR3: CASSFLPGQDYEQYF. In DNA form, the CDR3 reads TGCGCCAGCAGCTTCTTACCGGGACAGGATTACGAGCAGTACTTC. The complete variable domain, with remaining parts taken from reference TRBV5-1 and TRBJ2-7, reads KAGVTQTPRYLIKTRGQQVTLSCSPISGHRSVSWYQQTPGQGLQFLFEYFSETQRNKGNFPGRFSGRQFSNSRSEMNVSTLELGDSALYLCASSFLPGQDYEQYFGPGTRLTVT.

The rearrangement links TRBV5-4 to TRBJ2-5; 8 bases map to TRBD1. J lost 5 bases, V lost 2 bases, and 8 bases had no gene match. Germline V CDR1 and CDR2: SGHNT, YYREEE (reference sequence). The CDR3 contains 15 residues. The CDR3 region has the DNA TGTGCCAGCAGCTTTCCGCAGGGGGCGCGGGAGACCCAGTACTTC. Protein: CASSFPQGARETQYF.

The chain joins TRBV28 to TRBJ1-3; TRBD1 might be the D (5 bases). The germline gives CDR1 MDHEN, CDR2 SYDVKM. This CDR3 has 14 residues. Deletions cut 7 bases from V and 6 bases from J, with 16 bases between. In nucleotides, the CDR3 is TGTGCCAGCATTGCAGCGGACAAAAAAAACACCATATATTTT. Translation gives CASIAADKKNTIYF.

The chain is built from TRBV18 and TRBJ1-2, with 9 bases fitting TRBD1. The CDR3 is made up of 16 amino acids. CDR1 and CDR2 from the germline V gene are KGHSH and LQKENI. J was trimmed by 4 bases and V by 3 bases; bases with no gene match: 9. The CDR3 spells CASSPNSGQGGYGYTF. DNA of the CDR3: TGTGCCAGCTCACCTAACTCGGGACAGGGAGGCTATGGCTACACCTTC.

The chain carries TRBV28 and TRBJ2-3; 8 positions agree with TRBD1. The CDR3 runs to 17 residues. The V gene end was trimmed by 6 bases and the J gene end by 0 bases; junction bases not matched to a gene: 11. CDR1 is MDHEN, CDR2 SYDVKM, per germline. In DNA, the CDR3 is TGTGCCAGCAGGATGTCAGGGGGCTCCCCTAGCACAGATACGCAGTATTTT. Translation gives CASRMSGGSPSTDTQYF.

The rearrangement links TRBV2 to TRBJ2-1; D might be TRBD1 or TRBD2, each matching 5 bases. In germline, CDR1 is SNHLY, CDR2 FYNNEI. This CDR3 region has 17 residues. The V and J ends lost 6 bases and 4 bases respectively, with 22 bases between them. CDR3 DNA sequence: TGTGCCAGCAGCTTCCGGGACCTGCAATCGATTTACAATGAGCAGTTCTTC. It yields the protein CASSFRDLQSIYNEQFF. The complete variable domain, with remaining parts taken from reference TRBV2 and TRBJ2-1, reads EPEVTQTPSHQVTQMGQEVILRCVPISNHLYFYWYRQILGQKVEFLVSFYNNEISEKSEIFDDQFSVERPDGSNFTLKIRSTKLEDSAMYFCASSFRDLQSIYNEQFFGPGTRLTVL.

The rearrangement uses TRBV9 and TRBJ1-4; 7 positions match TRBD1. V shed 0 bases and J 3 bases; nucleotides not matched to a gene: 11. The CDR3 is made up of 18 amino acids. CDR1 and CDR2 (germline): SGDLS, YYNGEE. CDR3: CASSVEGHRGAANEKLFF. CDR3 nucleotide sequence: TGTGCCAGCAGCGTAGAAGGGCACAGGGGTGCGGCTAATGAAAAACTGTTTTTT.

The genes are TRBV29-1 and TRBJ1-2, with 8 nucleotides matching TRBD1. Per germline, CDR1 SQVTM and CDR2 ANQGSEA. Trimming removed 5 bases from V and 0 bases from J; junction bases left unmatched: 5. This CDR3 contains 14 residues. The CDR3 sequence is CSVQDRVPNYGYTF. CDR3 in DNA: TGCAGCGTTCAGGACAGGGTTCCTAACTATGGCTACACCTTC.

The chain links TRBV6-1 to TRBJ2-7, with a weak D call TRBD2 (6 bases). Germline V gene sequence: CDR1 MNHNS, CDR2 SASEGT. This CDR3 is 15 amino acids long. The V and J ends lost 5 bases and 4 bases respectively, with 18 bases between them. This CDR3 reads CASSTRESGRYEQYF. The CDR3 DNA sequence: TGTGCCAGCAGTACCCGGGAGAGCGGACGATACGAGCAGTACTTC.

This clone was observed a handful of times. The CDR3 DNA sequence: TGTGCCAGCAGAAGTTTAGCGTCCTACGAGCAGTACTTC. Encoded protein: CASRSLASYEQYF. The rearrangement links TRBV27 to TRBJ2-7, with a weak D call TRBD2 (5 bases). In germline, CDR1 is MNHEY, CDR2 SMNVEV (reference sequence). CDR3 length equals 13 residues. The V end lost 6 bases, the J end lost 1 base, and 10 bases lay between the germline ends.